The clone carrying this TCR beta chain was detected many times. Its matching antigen is unknown. As to time point: pre-sensitization, week 0. The treatment was: therapeutic diphenylcyclopropenone sensitization with weekly scalp DPC. Non-pregnant alopecia patients aged 18 to 70, suitable for DPC therapy. This entry is derived from a study of human T cells and chemical hapten exposure. In the study overall: After 6 days, upper back 0.01% DPC patch tests were scored. Overall study findings and caveats: The number of TCRs over 1 in 1000 frequency stayed unchanged after DPC.

The study's library attached unique molecular identifiers to single cDNA molecules. TCRdb re-called the RACE reads with MiXCR, one entry per CDR3 protein. The sample shows about 350,000 distinct CDR3 sequences, around 5% of them seen only once. V lost 6 bases and J lost 4, with 21 bases in between. This CDR3 region has 16 residues. Germline CDR1 is MNHEY and CDR2 is SMNVEV (reference sequence). The specimen was whole blood, collected in connection with sensitization to the hapten diphenylcyclopropenone (DPC). This chain links TRBV27 with TRBJ1-2; tentative D call: TRBD1 (6 bases). The TCR was taken from a woman aged 18-30 years with alopecia areata. Some clones in this sample may be carry-over from other donors' samples. CDR3 loop: CASSQRGVEYLYGYTF. CDR3 DNA: TGTGCCAGCAGCCAAAGGGGGGTCGAATACCTCTATGGCTACACCTTC.